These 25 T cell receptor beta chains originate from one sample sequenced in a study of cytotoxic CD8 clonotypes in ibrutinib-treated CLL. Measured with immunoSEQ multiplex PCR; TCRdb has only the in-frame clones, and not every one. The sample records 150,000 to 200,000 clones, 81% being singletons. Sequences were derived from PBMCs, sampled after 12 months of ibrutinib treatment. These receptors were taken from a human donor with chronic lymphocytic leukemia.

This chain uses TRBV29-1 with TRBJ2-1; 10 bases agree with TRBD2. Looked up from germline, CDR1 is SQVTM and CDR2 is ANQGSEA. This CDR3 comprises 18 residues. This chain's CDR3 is CFDMSGGARSPNYNEQFF. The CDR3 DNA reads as TGCTTTGACATGAGCGGGGGGGCAAGATCACCCAATTACAATGAGCAGTTCTTC.

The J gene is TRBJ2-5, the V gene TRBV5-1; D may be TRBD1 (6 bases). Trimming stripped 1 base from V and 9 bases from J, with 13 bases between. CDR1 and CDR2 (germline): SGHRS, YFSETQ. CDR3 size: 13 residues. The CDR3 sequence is CASSLTGYSAQYF. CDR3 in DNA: TGCGCCAGCAGCTTGACAGGGTACTCGGCCCAGTACTTC. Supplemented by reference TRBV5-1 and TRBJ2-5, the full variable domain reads KAGVTQTPRYLIKTRGQQVTLSCSPISGHRSVSWYQQTPGQGLQFLFEYFSETQRNKGNFPGRFSGRQFSNSRSEMNVSTLELGDSALYLCASSLTGYSAQYFGPGTRLLVL.

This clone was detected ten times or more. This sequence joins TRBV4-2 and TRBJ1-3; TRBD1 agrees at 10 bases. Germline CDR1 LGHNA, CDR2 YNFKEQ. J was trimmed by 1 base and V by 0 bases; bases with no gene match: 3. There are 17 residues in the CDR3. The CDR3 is CASSQDRDRGSGNTIYF. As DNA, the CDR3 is TGTGCCAGCAGCCAAGACAGGGACAGGGGATCTGGAAACACCATATATTTT.

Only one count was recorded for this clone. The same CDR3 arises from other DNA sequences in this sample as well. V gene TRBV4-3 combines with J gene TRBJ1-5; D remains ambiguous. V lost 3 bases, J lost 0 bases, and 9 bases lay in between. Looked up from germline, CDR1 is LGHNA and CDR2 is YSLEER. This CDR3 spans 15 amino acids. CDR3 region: CASSQDPYSNQPQHF. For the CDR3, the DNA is TGCGCCAGCAGCCAGGACCCTTATAGCAATCAGCCCCAGCATTTT.

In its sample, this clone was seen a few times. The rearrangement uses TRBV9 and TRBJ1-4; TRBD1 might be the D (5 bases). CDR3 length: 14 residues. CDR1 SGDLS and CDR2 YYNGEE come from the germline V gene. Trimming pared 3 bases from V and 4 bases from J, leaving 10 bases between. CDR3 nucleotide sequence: TGTGCCAGCAGCGAGGGACCGCTTAATGAAAAACTGTTTTTT. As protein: CASSEGPLNEKLFF. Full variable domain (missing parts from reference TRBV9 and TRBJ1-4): DSGVTQTPKHLITATGQRVTLRCSPRSGDLSVYWYQQSLDQGLQFLIQYYNGEERAKGNILERFSAQQFPDLHSELNLSSLELGDSALYFCASSEGPLNEKLFFGSGTQLSVL.

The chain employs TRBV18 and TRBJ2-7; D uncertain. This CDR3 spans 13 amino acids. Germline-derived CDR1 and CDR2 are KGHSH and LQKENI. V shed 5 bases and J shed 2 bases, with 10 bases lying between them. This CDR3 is CASSTTVTYEQYF. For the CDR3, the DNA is TGTGCCAGCTCAACGACGGTGACCTACGAGCAGTACTTC.

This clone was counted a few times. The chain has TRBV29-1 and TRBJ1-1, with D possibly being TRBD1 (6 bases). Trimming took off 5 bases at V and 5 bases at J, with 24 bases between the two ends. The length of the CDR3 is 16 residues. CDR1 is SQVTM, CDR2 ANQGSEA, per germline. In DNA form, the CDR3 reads TGCAGCGTTCACAGAGGGGACATCAACAGAGGGACTGAAGCTTTCTTT. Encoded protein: CSVHRGDINRGTEAFF.

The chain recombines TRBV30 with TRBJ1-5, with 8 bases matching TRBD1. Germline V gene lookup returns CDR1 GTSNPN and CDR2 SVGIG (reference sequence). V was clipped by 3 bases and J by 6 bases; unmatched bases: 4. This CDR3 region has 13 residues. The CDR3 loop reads CAWSRGLGQPQHF. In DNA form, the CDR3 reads TGTGCCTGGAGCAGGGGGCTAGGTCAGCCCCAGCATTTT.

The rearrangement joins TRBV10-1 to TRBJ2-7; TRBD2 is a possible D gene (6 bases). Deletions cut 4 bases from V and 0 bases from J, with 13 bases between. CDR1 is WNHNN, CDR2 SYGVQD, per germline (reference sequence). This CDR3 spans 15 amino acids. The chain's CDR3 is CASSGTAGSSYEQYF. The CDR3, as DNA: TGCGCCAGCAGTGGGACGGCGGGGAGCTCCTACGAGCAGTACTTC.

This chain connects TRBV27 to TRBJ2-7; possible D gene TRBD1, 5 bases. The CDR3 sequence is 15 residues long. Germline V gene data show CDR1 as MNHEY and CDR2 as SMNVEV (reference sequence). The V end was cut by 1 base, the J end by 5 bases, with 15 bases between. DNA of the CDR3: TGTGCCAGCAGTTTATATCGCCAGGGTAGGAACGAGCAGTACTTC. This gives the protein CASSLYRQGRNEQYF.

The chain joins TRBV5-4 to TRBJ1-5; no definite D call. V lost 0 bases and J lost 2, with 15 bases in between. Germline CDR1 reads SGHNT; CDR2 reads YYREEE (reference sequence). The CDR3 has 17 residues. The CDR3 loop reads CASSLAYLGRRNQPQHF. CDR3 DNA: TGTGCCAGCAGCTTGGCCTATTTAGGGAGGCGCAATCAGCCCCAGCATTTT.

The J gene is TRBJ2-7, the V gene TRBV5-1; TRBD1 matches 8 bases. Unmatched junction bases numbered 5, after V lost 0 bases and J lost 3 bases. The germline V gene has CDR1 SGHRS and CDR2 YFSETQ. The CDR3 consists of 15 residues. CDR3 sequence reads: CASSLVGQGFYEQYF. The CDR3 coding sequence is TGCGCCAGCAGCTTGGTAGGACAGGGCTTCTACGAGCAGTACTTC. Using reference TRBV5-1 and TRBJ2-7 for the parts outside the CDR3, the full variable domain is KAGVTQTPRYLIKTRGQQVTLSCSPISGHRSVSWYQQTPGQGLQFLFEYFSETQRNKGNFPGRFSGRQFSNSRSEMNVSTLELGDSALYLCASSLVGQGFYEQYFGPGTRLTVT.

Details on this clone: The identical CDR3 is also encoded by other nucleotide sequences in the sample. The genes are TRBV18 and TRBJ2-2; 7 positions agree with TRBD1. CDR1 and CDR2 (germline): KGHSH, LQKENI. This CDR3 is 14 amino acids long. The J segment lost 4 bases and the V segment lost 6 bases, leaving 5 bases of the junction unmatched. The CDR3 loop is CASSPRQGTGELFF. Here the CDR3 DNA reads TGTGCCAGCTCGCCTAGACAGGGCACCGGGGAGCTGTTTTTT.

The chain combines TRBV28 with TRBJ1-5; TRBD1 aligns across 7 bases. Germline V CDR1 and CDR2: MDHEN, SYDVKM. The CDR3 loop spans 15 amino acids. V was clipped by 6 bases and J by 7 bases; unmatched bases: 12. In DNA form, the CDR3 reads TGTGCCAGCAGCTACTCAGGGGGGGCGGGGCAGCCCCAGCATTTT. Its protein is CASSYSGGAGQPQHF.

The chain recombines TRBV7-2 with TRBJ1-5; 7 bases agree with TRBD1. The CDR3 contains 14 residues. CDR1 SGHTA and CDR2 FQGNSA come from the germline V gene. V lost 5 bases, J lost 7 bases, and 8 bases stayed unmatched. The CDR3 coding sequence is TGTGCCAGCAGCACCGGACAGGTGGTCCAGCCCCAGCATTTT. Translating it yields CASSTGQVVQPQHF.

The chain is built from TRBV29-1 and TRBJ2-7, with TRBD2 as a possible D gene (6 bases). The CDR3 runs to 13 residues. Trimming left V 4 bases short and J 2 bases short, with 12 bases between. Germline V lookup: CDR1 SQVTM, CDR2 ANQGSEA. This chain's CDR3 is CSVADGEAYEQYF. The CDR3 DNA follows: TGCAGCGTTGCGGATGGGGAGGCCTACGAGCAGTACTTC.

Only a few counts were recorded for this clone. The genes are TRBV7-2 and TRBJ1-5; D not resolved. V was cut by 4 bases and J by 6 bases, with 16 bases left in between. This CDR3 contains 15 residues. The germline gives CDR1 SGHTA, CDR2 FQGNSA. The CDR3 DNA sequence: TGTGCCAGCAGCTCGATGAACGTCCGGGGTCAGCCCCAGCATTTT. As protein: CASSSMNVRGQPQHF.

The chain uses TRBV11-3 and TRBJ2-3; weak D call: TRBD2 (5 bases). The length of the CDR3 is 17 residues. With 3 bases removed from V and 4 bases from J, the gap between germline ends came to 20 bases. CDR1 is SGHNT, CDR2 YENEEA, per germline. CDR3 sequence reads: CASSLETGPSGSDTQYF. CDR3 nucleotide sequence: TGTGCCAGCAGCTTGGAAACCGGGCCGAGCGGTTCAGATACGCAGTATTTT.

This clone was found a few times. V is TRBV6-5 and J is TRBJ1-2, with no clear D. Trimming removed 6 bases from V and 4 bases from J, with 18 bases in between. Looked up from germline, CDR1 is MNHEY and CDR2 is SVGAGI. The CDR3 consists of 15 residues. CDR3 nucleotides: TGTGCCAGCAGCAGCGCCCCCACGACCTCCTATGGCTACACCTTC. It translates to CASSSAPTTSYGYTF.

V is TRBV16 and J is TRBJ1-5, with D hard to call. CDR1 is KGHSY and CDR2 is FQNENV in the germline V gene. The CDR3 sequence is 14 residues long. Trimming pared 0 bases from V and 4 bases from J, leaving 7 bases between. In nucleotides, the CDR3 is TGTGCCAGCAGCCAATCCAGGTCAAATCAGCCCCAGCATTTT. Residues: CASSQSRSNQPQHF.

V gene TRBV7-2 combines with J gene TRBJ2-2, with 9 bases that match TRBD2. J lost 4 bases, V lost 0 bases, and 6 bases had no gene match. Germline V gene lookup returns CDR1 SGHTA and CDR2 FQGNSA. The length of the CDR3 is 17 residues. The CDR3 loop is CASSLALGGGATGELFF. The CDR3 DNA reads TGTGCCAGCAGCTTAGCGCTCGGCGGGGGGGCCACCGGGGAGCTGTTTTTT. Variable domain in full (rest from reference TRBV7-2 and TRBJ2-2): GAGVSQSPSNKVTEKGKDVELRCDPISGHTALYWYRQSLGQGLEFLIYFQGNSAPDKSGLPSDRFSAERTGGSVSTLTIQRTQQEDSAVYLCASSLALGGGATGELFFGEGSRLTVL.

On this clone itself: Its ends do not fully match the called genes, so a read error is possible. The CDR3 sequence is CASGDSDKETQYF. The DNA of the CDR3 is TGTGCCAGCGGTGATAGCGACAAAGAGACCCAGTACTTC. The chain employs TRBV6-1 and TRBJ2-5; a weak D match, TRBD2 (5 bases). The CDR3 covers 13 residues. Germline values: CDR1 MNHNS, CDR2 SASEGT.

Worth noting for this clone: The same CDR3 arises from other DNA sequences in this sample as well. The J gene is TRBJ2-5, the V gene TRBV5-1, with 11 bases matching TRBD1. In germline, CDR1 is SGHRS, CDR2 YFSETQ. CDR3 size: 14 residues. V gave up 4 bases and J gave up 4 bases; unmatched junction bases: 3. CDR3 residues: CASSGQGALETQYF. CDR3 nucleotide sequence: TGCGCCAGCAGCGGACAGGGGGCTTTAGAGACCCAGTACTTC.

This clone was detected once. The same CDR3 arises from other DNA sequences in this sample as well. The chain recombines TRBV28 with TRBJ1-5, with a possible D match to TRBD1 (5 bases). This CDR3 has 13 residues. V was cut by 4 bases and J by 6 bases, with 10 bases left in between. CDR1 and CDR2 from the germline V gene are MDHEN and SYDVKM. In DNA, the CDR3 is TGTGCCAGCAGTTGGGGGTTAGGTCAGCCCCAGCATTTT. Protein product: CASSWGLGQPQHF.

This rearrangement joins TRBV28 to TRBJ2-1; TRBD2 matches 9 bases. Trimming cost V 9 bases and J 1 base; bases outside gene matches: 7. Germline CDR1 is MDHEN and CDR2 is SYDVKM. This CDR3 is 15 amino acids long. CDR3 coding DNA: TGTGCCAGTAAGGGCGGGGGGGCGTCCTACAATGAGCAGTTCTTC. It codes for CASKGGGASYNEQFF. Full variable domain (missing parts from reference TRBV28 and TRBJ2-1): DVKVTQSSRYLVKRTGEKVFLECVQDMDHENMFWYRQDPGLGLRLIYFSYDVKMKEKGDIPEGYSVSREKKERFSLILESASTNQTSMYLCASKGGGASYNEQFFGPGTRLTVL.